This entry describes one TCR beta chain. Its target is unknown. TCRdb re-analysed the reads in MiXCR, keeping a single row per CDR3 protein. The repertoire includes some 320,000 distinct CDR3 sequences, just under 30% of them detected once, and around 20% sits in the top ten. The entry originates in a study of T cell repertoires in cytomegalovirus infection. At the level of the study: The authors relied on CMV epitopes, both recently identified HLA-C-restricted and well-studied HLA-B-restricted. TCR beta signatures that were public indicated CMV infection and matching HLA type.

Broader study findings: Ex vivo, HLA-C-restricted CMV-specific TCR beta clonotypes prevailed over the rest of the response. Adding up the frequency of public TCR beta families identified people who carried CMV plus the relevant HLA.

Losses at the gene ends were 6 bases for V and 5 bases for J; bases not matched to a gene: 7. This CDR3 is 14 amino acids long. This chain joins TRBV12-3 or TRBV12-4 and TRBJ2-5; TRBD1 matches at 9 bases. The sample in question was cultured PBMCs, obtained from culture after CMV antigen stimulation. This receptor was obtained from a human donor in good health (CMV status not recorded). Some clones in this sample may be carry-over from other donors' samples. CDR3 DNA sequence: TGTGCCAGCAGCCCCTCCGGACAGGGGGAGACCCAGTACTTC. Protein sequence: CASSPSGQGETQYF.